This TCR beta chain was sequenced in a study of T-cell reconstitution after alpha-beta-depleted transplantation in children. In regard to this clonotype: What it recognizes is unknown.

V lost 5 bases and J 9 bases, leaving 10 bases between the germline ends. Germline V gene data show CDR1 as SGHAT and CDR2 as FQNNGV. The CDR3 spans 11 residues. Unique molecular identifiers were used in preparing the TCRbeta library. TCRdb re-called the PCR reads through MiXCR, storing one row per CDR3 protein. This sample carries about 240,000 distinct CDR3 sequences, roughly a quarter of them seen once, and the ten largest clones take approximately 2.5%. General study findings and limits: Recipient T cells and thymic progenitors that survived were the source of the high TCRbeta diversity seen at day 60 in some patients. T-cell counts and diversity were attributed mostly to newly produced T cells one year after transplant. The study reportedly traced alpha-beta T cells about two months after transplant to several hundred expanded graft clones.

The material was PBMCs, obtained before TCRalphabeta/CD19-depleted stem cell transplant. The clonotype originates from a girl aged 2 to 10 with Fanconi anemia, due to receive a stem cell transplant. The chain uses TRBV11-2 and TRBJ2-5, with D tentatively TRBD2 (5 bases). The CDR3 spells CASSPRGPQYF. In DNA form, the CDR3 reads TGTGCCAGCAGCCCACGAGGGCCCCAGTACTTC.